The clone carrying this T cell receptor (beta chain) was found many times. No antigen is known for it. One junction end does not reproduce the germline sequence, and a read error may be involved. TCRdb used MiXCR to reprocess the reads, holding one entry per CDR3 protein. The table lists roughly 81,000 distinct CDR3 sequences, 3.5% to 4.5% of them singletons, with around 4.9% in the top ten. The data stem from a study of T cell repertoires in cytomegalovirus infection. Study-wide findings and caveats: The cumulative frequency of public TCR beta families distinguished individuals who carried CMV together with the relevant HLA. Across the ex vivo response, the dominant clonotypes were HLA-C-restricted CMV-specific TCR beta clonotypes.

Germline CDR1 is SSHAT and CDR2 is FNYEAQ (reference sequence). The CDR3 extends over 13 amino acids. The sequencing input was PBMCs. The receptor comes from a human donor in good health (CMV status not recorded). Some clones in this sample may be carry-over from other donors' samples. The rearrangement uses TRBV7-7 and TRBJ2-1, with a tentative D call TRBD2 (5 bases). This CDR3 reads CASSLDAGNEQFF. Here the CDR3 DNA reads TGTGCTAGCAGCTTAGATGCGGGTAATGAGCAGTTCTTC.